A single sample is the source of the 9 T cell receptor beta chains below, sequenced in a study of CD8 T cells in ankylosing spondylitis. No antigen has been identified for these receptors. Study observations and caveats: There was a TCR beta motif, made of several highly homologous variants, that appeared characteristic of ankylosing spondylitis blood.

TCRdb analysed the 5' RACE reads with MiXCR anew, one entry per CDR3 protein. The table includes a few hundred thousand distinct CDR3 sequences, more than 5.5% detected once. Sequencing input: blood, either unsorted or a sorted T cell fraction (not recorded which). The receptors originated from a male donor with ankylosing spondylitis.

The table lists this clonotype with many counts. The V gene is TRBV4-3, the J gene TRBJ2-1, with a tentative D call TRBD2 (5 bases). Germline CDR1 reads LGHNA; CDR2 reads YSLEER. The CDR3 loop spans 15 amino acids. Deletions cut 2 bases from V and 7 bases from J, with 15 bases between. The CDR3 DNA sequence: TGCGCCAGCAGCCAATCCGGTAGCGCGTGGAATGAGCAGTTCTTC. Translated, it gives CASSQSGSAWNEQFF.

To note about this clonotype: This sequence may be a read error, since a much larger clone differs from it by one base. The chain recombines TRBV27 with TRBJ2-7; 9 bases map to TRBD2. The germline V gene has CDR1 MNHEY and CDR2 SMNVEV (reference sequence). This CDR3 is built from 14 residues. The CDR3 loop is CTSSLAGVWYEQYF. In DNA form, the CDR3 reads TGTACCAGCAGTTTAGCGGGGGTTTGGTACGAGCAGTACTTC.

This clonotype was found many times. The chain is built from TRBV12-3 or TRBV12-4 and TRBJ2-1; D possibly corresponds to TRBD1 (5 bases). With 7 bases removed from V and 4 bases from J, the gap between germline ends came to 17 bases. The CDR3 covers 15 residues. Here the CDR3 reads CASTPPAGLYNEQFF. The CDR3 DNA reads TGTGCCAGCACTCCCCCAGCAGGGTTATACAATGAGCAGTTCTTC.

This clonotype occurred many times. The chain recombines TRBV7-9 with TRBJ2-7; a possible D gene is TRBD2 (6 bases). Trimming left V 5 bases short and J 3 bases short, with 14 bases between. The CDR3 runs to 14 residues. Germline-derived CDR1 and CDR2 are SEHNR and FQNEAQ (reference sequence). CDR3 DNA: TGTGCCAGCAGCGCGCGCGGCGGGGACTACGAGCAGTACTTC. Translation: CASSARGGDYEQYF.

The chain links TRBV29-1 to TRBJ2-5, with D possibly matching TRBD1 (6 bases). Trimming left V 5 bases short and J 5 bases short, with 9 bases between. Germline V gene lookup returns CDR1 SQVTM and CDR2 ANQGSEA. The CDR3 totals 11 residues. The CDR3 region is CSVIQGETQYF. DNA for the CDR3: TGCAGCGTTATTCAGGGGGAGACCCAGTACTTC. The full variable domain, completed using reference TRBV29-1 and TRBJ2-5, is SAVISQKPSRDICQRGTSLTIQCQVDSQVTMMFWYRQQPGQSLTLIATANQGSEATYESGFVIDKFPISRPNLTFSTLTVSNMSPEDSSIYLCSVIQGETQYFGPGTRLLVL.

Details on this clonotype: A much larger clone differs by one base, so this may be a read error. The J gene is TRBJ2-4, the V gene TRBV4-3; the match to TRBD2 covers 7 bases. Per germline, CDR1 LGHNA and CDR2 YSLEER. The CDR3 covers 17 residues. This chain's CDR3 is CASSQIGRENDKKIQYF. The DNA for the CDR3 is TGCGCCAGCAGCCAAATAGGGCGGGAGAACGACAAAAAGATTCAGTACTTC.

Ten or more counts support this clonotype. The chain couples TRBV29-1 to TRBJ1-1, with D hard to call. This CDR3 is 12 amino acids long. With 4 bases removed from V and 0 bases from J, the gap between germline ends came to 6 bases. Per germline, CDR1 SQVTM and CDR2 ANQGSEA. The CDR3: CSVVFLNTEAFF. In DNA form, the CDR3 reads TGCAGCGTTGTGTTCCTGAACACTGAAGCTTTCTTT. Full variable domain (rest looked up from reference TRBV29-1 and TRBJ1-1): SAVISQKPSRDICQRGTSLTIQCQVDSQVTMMFWYRQQPGQSLTLIATANQGSEATYESGFVIDKFPISRPNLTFSTLTVSNMSPEDSSIYLCSVVFLNTEAFFGQGTRLTVV.

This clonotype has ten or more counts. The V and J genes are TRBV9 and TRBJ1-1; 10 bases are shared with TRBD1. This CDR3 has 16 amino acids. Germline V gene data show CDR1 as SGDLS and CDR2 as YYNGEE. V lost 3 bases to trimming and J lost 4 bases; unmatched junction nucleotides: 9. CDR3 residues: CASSARWGQGSTEAFF. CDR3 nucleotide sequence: TGTGCCAGCAGCGCTCGATGGGGACAGGGGTCCACTGAAGCTTTCTTT.

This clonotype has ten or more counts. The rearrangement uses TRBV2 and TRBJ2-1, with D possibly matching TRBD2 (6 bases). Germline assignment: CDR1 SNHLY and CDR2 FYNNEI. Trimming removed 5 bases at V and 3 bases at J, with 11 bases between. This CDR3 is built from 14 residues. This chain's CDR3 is CASSKGLLYNEQFF. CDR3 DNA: TGTGCCAGCAGTAAGGGACTTCTCTACAATGAGCAGTTCTTC.